Below are 2 T cell receptor beta chains sequenced from a single sample in a study of T-cell reconstitution after alpha-beta-depleted transplantation in children. Unique molecular identifiers were used in preparing the TCRbeta library. Each CDR3 protein is one row after TCRdb ran MiXCR on the PCR reads. Among 90,000 to 130,000 distinct CDR3 sequences, 10% were seen once, and the ten largest hold roughly 8%. The sequencing used PBMCs from the stem cell graft donor, collected from the stem cell graft. The source of these receptors is a human donor who donated a stem cell graft to a child with acute lymphoblastic leukemia.

The chain uses TRBV12-3 or TRBV12-4 and TRBJ2-1; TRBD2 aligns across 14 bases. The V and J ends lost 8 bases and 2 bases, in that order; junction bases with no gene match: 14. The CDR3 runs to 19 residues. The CDR3 nucleotides read TGTGCCAGCCGCCCGACTAGCGGGGGGGCGGGGTCCGCCTACAATGAGCAGTTCTTC. It translates to CASRPTSGGAGSAYNEQFF.

This clonotype was counted many times. This rearrangement joins TRBV12-3 or TRBV12-4 to TRBJ2-3, with 11 bases that match TRBD1. The V segment lost 6 bases and the J segment 9 bases; nucleotides outside the gene matches: 14. The CDR3 is 16 amino acids. The DNA of the CDR3 is TGTGCCAGCAGCCCCCCTGGGACAGGGGGTGGGGGCACGCAGTATTTT. It encodes CASSPPGTGGGGTQYF.